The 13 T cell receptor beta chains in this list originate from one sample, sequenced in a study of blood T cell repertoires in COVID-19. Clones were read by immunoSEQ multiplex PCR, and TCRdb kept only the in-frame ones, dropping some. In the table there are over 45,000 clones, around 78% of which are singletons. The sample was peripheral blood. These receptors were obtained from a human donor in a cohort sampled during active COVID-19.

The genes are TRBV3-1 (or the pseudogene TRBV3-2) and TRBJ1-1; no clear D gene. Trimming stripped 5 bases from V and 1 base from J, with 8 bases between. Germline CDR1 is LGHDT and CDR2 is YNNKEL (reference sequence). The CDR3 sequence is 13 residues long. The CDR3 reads CASSYTANTEAFF. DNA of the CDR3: TGTGCCAGCAGCTATACAGCGAACACTGAAGCTTTCTTT.

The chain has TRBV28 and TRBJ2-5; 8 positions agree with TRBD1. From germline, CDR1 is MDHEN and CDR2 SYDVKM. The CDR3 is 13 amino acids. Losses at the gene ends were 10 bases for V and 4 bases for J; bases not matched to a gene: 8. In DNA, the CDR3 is TGTGCCATCAGGAAGACAGGGGTAGAGACCCAGTACTTC. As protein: CAIRKTGVETQYF.

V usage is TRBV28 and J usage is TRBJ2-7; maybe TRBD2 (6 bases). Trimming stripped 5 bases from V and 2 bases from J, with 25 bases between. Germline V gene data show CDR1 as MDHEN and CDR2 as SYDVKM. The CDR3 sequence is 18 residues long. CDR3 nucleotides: TGTGCCAGCAGTACAACACGCGGGGCTCTTAGTACTACCTACGAGCAGTACTTC. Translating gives CASSTTRGALSTTYEQYF. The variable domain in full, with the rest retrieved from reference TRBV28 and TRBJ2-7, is DVKVTQSSRYLVKRTGEKVFLECVQDMDHENMFWYRQDPGLGLRLIYFSYDVKMKEKGDIPEGYSVSREKKERFSLILESASTNQTSMYLCASSTTRGALSTTYEQYFGPGTRLTVT.

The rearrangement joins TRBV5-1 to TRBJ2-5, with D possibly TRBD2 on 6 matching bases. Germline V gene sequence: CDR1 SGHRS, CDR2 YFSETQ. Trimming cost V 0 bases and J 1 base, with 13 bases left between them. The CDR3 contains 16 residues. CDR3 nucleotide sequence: TGCGCCAGCAGCTTGGTAACGGGGGAACCCCAAGAGACCCAGTACTTC. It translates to CASSLVTGEPQETQYF.

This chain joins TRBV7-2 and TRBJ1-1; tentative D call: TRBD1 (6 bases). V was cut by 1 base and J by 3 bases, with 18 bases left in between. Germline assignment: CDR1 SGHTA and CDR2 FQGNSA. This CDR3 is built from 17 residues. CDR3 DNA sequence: TGTGCCAGCAGCTTAGGCGGGGGCAGGGGACGGGACACTGAAGCTTTCTTT. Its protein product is CASSLGGGRGRDTEAFF.

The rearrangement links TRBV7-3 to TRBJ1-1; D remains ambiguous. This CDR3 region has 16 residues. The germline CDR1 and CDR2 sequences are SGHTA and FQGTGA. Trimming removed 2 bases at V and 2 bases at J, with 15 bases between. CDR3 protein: CASSLAATGINTEAFF. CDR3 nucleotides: TGTGCCAGCAGCTTAGCAGCAACCGGGATCAACACTGAAGCTTTCTTT.

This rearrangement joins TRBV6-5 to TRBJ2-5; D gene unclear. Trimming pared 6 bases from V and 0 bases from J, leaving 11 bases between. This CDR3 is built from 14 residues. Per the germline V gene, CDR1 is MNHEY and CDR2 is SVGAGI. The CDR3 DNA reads TGTGCCAGCAGGCCAGAAGTGTACCAAGAGACCCAGTACTTC. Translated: CASRPEVYQETQYF.

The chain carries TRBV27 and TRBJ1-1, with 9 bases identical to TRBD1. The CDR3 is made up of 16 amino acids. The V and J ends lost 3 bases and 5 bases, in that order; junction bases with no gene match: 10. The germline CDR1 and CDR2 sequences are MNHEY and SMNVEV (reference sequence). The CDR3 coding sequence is TGTGCCAGCAGTTTCCTGGGACAGGGTGGGGGAACTGAAGCTTTCTTT. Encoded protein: CASSFLGQGGGTEAFF.

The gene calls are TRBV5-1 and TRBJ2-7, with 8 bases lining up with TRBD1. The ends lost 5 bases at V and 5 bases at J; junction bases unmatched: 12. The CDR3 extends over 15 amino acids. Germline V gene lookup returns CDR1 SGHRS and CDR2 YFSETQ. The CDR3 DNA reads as TGCGCCAGCAGGTCGCACCCGGACAGGGACAACGAGCAGTACTTC. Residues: CASRSHPDRDNEQYF.

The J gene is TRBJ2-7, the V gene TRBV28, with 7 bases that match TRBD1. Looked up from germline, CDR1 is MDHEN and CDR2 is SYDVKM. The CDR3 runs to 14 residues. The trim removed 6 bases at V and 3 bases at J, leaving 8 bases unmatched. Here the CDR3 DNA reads TGTGCCAGCAGGACCAGACAGGGTGGCTACGAGCAGTACTTC. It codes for CASRTRQGGYEQYF.

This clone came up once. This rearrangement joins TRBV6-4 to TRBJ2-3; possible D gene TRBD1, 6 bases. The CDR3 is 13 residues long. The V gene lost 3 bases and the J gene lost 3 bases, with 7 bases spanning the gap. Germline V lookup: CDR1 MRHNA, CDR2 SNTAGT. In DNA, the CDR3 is TGTGCCAGCAGTGAGGGGGCAACAGATACGCAGTATTTT. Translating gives CASSEGATDTQYF.

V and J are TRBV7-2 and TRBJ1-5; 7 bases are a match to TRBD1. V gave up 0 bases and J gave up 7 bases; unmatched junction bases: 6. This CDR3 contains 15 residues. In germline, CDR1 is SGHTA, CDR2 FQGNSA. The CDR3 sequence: CASSLARGPGQPQHF. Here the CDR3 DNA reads TGTGCCAGCAGCTTAGCGAGGGGGCCCGGGCAGCCCCAGCATTTT.

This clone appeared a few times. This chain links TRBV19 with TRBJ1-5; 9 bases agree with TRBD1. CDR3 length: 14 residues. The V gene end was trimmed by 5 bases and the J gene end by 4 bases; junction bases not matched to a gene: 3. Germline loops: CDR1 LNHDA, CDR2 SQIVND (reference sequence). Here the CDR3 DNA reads TGTGCCAGTAGTCGGGACAGGGATAATCAGCCCCAGCATTTT. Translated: CASSRDRDNQPQHF.